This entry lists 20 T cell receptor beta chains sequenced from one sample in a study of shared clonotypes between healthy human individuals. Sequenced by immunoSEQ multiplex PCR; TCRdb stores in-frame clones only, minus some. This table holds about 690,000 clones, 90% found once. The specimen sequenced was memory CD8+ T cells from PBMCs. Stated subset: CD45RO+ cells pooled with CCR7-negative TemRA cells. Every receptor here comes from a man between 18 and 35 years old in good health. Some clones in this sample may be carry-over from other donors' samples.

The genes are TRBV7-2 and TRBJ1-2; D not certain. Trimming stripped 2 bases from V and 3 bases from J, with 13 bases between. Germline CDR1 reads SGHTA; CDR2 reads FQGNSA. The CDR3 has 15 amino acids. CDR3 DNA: TGTGCCAGCAGCTTACCCCAGGCGGGATACTATGGCTACACCTTC. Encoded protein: CASSLPQAGYYGYTF.

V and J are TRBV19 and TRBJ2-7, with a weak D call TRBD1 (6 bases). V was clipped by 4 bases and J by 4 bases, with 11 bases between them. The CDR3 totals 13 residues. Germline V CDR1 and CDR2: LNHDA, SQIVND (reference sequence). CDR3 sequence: CASSKTDSYEQYF. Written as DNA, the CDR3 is TGTGCCAGTAGTAAAACGGACAGTTACGAGCAGTACTTC.

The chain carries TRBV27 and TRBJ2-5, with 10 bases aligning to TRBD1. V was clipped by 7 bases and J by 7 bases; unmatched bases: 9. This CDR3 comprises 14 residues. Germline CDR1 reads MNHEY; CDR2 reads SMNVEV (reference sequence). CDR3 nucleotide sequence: TGTGCCAGCATCGGACAGGGGGTAATCGGGACCCAGTACTTC. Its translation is CASIGQGVIGTQYF.

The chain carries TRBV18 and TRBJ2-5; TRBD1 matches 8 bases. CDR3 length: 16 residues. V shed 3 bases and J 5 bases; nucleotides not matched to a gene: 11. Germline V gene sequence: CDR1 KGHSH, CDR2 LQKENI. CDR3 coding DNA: TGTGCCAGCTCACCCTCGACAGGGGAGGCCTCGGAGACCCAGTACTTC. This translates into CASSPSTGEASETQYF.

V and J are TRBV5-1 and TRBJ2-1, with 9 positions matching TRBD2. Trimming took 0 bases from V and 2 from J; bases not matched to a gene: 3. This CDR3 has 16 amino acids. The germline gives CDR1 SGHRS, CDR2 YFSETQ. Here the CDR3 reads CASSLEVAGAYNEQFF. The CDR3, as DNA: TGCGCCAGCAGCTTGGAGGTAGCGGGAGCCTACAATGAGCAGTTCTTC.

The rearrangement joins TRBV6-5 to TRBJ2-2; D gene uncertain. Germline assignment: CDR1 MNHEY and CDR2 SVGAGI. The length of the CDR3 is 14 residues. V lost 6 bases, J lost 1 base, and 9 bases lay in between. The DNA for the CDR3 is TGTGCCAGCAGCCCCGCATGGAACACCGGGGAGCTGTTTTTT. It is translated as CASSPAWNTGELFF.

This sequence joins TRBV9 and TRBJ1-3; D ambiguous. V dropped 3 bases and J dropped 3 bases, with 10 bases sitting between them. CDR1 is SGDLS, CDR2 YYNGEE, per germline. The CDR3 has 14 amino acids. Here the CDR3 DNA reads TGTGCCAGCAGCGGCCAGGCGGTTGGAAACACCATATATTTT. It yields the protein CASSGQAVGNTIYF.

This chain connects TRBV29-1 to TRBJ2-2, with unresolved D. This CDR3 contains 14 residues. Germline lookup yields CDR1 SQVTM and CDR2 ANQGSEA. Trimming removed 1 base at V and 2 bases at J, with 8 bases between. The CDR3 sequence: CSVEVSVNTGELFF. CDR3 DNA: TGCAGCGTTGAAGTGTCTGTTAACACCGGGGAGCTGTTTTTT.

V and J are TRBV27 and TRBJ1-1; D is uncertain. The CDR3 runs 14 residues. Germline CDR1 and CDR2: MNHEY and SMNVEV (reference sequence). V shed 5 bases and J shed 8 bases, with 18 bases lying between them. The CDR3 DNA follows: TGTGCCAGCAGTGGACGACTCTCCGGCCAAGAAGCTTTCTTT. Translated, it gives CASSGRLSGQEAFF.

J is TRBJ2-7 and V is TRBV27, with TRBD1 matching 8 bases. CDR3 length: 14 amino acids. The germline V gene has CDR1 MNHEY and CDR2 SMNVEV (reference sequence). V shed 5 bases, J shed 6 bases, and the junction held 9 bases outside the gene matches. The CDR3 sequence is CASSPTGQESEQYF. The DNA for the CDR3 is TGTGCCAGCAGTCCGACGGGACAGGAATCCGAGCAGTACTTC.

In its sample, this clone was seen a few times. The CDR3 protein is CASSPKTPTNTEAFF. In DNA, the CDR3 is TGTGCCAGCAGCCCTAAGACACCGACGAACACTGAAGCTTTCTTT. The genes are TRBV7-9 and TRBJ1-1; D not certain. The germline V and J ends were trimmed by 5 bases and 1 base, with 14 bases remaining between them. The CDR3 is made up of 15 amino acids. Germline values: CDR1 SEHNR, CDR2 FQNEAQ (reference sequence).

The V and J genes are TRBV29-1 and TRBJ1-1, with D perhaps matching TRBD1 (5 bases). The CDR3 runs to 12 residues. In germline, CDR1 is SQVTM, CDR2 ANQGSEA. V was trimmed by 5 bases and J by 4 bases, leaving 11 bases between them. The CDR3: CSVLGGSTEAFF. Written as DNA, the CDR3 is TGCAGCGTTCTTGGGGGAAGCACTGAAGCTTTCTTT.

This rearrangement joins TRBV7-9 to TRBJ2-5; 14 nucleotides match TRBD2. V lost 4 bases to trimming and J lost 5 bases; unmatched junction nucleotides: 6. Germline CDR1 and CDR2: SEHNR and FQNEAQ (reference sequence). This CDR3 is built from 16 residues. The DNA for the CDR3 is TGTGCCAGCAGCTCCGGGACTAGCGGGGGAGATGAGACCCAGTACTTC. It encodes CASSSGTSGGDETQYF.

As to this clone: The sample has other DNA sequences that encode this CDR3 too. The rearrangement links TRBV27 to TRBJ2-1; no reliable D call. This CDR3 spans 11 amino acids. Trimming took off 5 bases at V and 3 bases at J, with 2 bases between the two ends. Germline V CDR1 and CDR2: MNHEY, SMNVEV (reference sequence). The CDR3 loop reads CASSLYNEQFF. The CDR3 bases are TGTGCCAGCAGTCTCTACAATGAGCAGTTCTTC.

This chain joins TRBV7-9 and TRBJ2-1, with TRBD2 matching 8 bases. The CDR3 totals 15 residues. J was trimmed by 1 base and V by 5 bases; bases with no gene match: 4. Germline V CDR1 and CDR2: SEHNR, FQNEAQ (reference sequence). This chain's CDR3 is CASSRSGGSYNEQFF. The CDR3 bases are TGTGCCAGCAGCCGAAGCGGGGGATCCTACAATGAGCAGTTCTTC.

The CDR3 is CASSRVGGAEQYF. Here the CDR3 DNA reads TGTGCCAGCAGCCGGGTCGGCGGGGCCGAGCAGTACTTC. The chain uses TRBV5-8 and TRBJ2-7; D possibly corresponds to TRBD2 (6 bases). Germline lookup yields CDR1 SGHTS and CDR2 YDEGEE. With 4 bases removed from V and 6 bases from J, the gap between germline ends came to 14 bases. The CDR3 spans 13 residues.

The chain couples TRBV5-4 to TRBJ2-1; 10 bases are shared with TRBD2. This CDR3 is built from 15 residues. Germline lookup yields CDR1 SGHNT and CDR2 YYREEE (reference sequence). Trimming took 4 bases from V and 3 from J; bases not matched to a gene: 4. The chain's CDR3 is CASSHRLAGYNEQFF. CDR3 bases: TGTGCCAGCAGCCATCGACTAGCGGGCTACAATGAGCAGTTCTTC.

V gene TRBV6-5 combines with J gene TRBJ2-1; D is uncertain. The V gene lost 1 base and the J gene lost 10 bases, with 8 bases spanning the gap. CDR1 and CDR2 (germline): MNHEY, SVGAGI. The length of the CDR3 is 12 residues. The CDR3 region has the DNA TGTGCCAGCAGTTACTGGTCTGGGGAGCAGTTCTTC. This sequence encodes CASSYWSGEQFF.

For the CDR3, the DNA is TGTGCCACCAGCAGACGCCCGACTAGCGACCAAGAGACCCAGTACTTC. This gives the protein CATSRRPTSDQETQYF. V gene TRBV15 combines with J gene TRBJ2-5, with 8 nucleotides matching TRBD2. The V segment lost 2 bases and the J segment 0 bases; nucleotides outside the gene matches: 5. This CDR3 has 16 residues. Germline V gene data show CDR1 as LNHNV and CDR2 as YYDKDF (reference sequence).

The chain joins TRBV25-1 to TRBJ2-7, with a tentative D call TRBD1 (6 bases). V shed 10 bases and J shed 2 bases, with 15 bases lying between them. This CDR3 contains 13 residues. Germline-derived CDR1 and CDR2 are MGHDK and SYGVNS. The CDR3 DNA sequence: TGTGCCACCCTTCCCCAGGGGACCTACGAGCAGTACTTC. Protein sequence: CATLPQGTYEQYF.